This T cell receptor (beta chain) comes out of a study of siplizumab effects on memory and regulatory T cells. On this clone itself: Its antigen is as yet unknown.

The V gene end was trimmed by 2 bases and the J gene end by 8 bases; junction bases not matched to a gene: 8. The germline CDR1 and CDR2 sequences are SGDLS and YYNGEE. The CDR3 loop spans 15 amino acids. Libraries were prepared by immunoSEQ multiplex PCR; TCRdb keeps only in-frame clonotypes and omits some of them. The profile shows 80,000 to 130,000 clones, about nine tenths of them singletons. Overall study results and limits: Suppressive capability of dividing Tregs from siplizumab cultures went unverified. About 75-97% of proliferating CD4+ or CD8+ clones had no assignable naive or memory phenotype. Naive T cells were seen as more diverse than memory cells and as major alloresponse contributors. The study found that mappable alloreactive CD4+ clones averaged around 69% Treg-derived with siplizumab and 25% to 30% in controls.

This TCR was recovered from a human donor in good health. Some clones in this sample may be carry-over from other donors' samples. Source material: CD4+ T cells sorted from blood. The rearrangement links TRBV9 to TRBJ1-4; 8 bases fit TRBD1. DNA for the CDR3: TGTGCCAGCAGCGTCAGCGGGACAGGTGACGAAAAACTGTTTTTT. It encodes CASSVSGTGDEKLFF.